This TCR beta chain came from a study of vaccination effects on CD4 cells after COVID-19. Study background: There were a couple of convalescent patients who gave samples 16 days and one week before vaccination.

CD4+ T cells specific for antigen were expanded with viral peptide pools by the ViraFEST assay before sequencing. CD4+ T cell isolation took place after approximately 11 days of culture. This person caught SARS-CoV-2 sometime from March to December 2020, and PCR testing confirmed the infection. IL-2 at approximately 10 IU/ml and peptides at 10 ug/ml were added to cultured PBMC, fewer than 2.5 million per well. Each culture had half its medium swapped for IL-2 medium on days 3 and 7. Concerning this clone itself: What it recognizes is unknown.

Study findings and constraints: Marked clonal contraction of infection- and vaccine-induced clones was seen late after vaccination.

Measured with immunoSEQ multiplex PCR; TCRdb has only the in-frame clones, and not every one. Altogether around 40,000 clones are present, roughly 65% being singletons, with the ten largest covering around a third. The germline V gene has CDR1 SGHRS and CDR2 YFSETQ. V was pared by 4 bases and J by 3 bases, with 12 bases between. The CDR3 is 14 residues long. This sequence joins TRBV5-1 and TRBJ2-3; D not resolved. The receptor comes from a human donor who had a prior SARS-CoV-2 infection. Here the sequenced sample was CD4+ T cells from PBMCs cultured with a peptide pool, taken before COVID-19 vaccination. The CDR3 here is CASSILGNTDTQYF. The CDR3 DNA reads as TGCGCCAGCAGCATTCTAGGAAATACAGATACGCAGTATTTT.